This entry lists 13 T cell receptor beta chains sequenced from one sample in a study of T cells in tuberculosis. Some clones are missing from TCRdb's copy, which holds only in-frame ones; the method was immunoSEQ multiplex PCR. The sample has about 30,000 clones, around 93% seen once. The time point: new active TB diagnosis, blood taken before or within 7 days of starting treatment. The input for sequencing was PBMCs, taken at tuberculosis diagnosis. The source of these receptors is an adult with tuberculosis.

The V gene is TRBV15, the J gene TRBJ2-7, with D perhaps matching TRBD1 (5 bases). CDR1 and CDR2 (germline): LNHNV, YYDKDF (reference sequence). The germline V and J ends were trimmed by 2 bases and 3 bases, with 11 bases remaining between them. The CDR3 totals 14 residues. The CDR3, as DNA: TGTGCCACCAGCAGATTAGACAGAGGCTACGAGCAGTACTTC. Encoded protein: CATSRLDRGYEQYF.

This clone was seen only once. The chain carries TRBV28 and TRBJ2-1, with TRBD2 matching over 8 bases. Trimming removed 4 bases from V and 7 bases from J; junction bases left unmatched: 12. The CDR3 totals 16 residues. In germline, CDR1 is MDHEN, CDR2 SYDVKM. The CDR3 DNA follows: TGTGCCAGCAGTTGGGCGCGGGGGGCCCACGGGAATGAGCAGTTCTTC. Protein: CASSWARGAHGNEQFF.

The genes are TRBV4-1 and TRBJ2-2; D is possibly TRBD1 (6 bases). CDR3 length: 18 amino acids. V dropped 1 base and J dropped 6 bases, with 21 bases sitting between them. Per germline, CDR1 MGHRA and CDR2 YSYEKL. The CDR3 is CASSQATPTGSGAGELFF. CDR3 sequence (DNA): TGCGCCAGCAGCCAAGCGACGCCAACAGGGTCCGGCGCCGGGGAGCTGTTTTTT.

The chain uses TRBV5-8 and TRBJ2-7; a possible D gene is TRBD2 (5 bases). V lost 4 bases and J 7 bases, leaving 21 bases between the germline ends. CDR3 size: 15 residues. CDR1 and CDR2 (germline): SGHTS, YDEGEE. CDR3 protein: CASSPFGRGHGEQYF. The CDR3 DNA is TGTGCCAGCAGCCCATTTGGACGGGGTCACGGGGAGCAGTACTTC.

The gene calls are TRBV2 and TRBJ1-2; no reliable D call. The CDR3 runs to 14 residues. Trimming stripped 3 bases from V and 5 bases from J, with 13 bases between. Per the germline V gene, CDR1 is SNHLY and CDR2 is FYNNEI. The CDR3 here is CASSDMTRLYGYTF. DNA of the CDR3: TGTGCCAGCAGTGATATGACGAGACTTTATGGCTACACCTTC.

V and J are TRBV12-5 and TRBJ2-1; D ambiguous. The CDR3 consists of 13 residues. Germline-derived CDR1 and CDR2 are LGHNT and FRNRAP. V gave up 2 bases and J gave up 5 bases, with 7 bases separating them. The DNA for the CDR3 is TGTGCTAGTGGTTTGTACACAAACAATGAGCAGTTCTTC. Amino acid sequence: CASGLYTNNEQFF.

The J gene is TRBJ2-1, the V gene TRBV6-4; 16 nucleotides agree with TRBD2. The CDR3 loop spans 15 amino acids. Germline CDR1 MRHNA, CDR2 SNTAGT. Unmatched junction bases numbered 5, after V lost 6 bases and J lost 9 bases. CDR3 sequence: CASSGTSGGAGEQFF. The CDR3 DNA reads TGTGCCAGCAGCGGGACTAGCGGGGGGGCAGGTGAGCAGTTCTTC.

The V call is TRBV29-1, the J call TRBJ2-7, with 10 bases aligning to TRBD1. This CDR3 is 14 amino acids long. Trimming took 4 bases from V and 4 from J; bases not matched to a gene: 7. Germline V lookup: CDR1 SQVTM, CDR2 ANQGSEA. In nucleotides, the CDR3 is TGCAGCGTTGGGTGGGGGACAGGGGAGTACGAGCAGTACTTC. Amino acid sequence: CSVGWGTGEYEQYF.

V is TRBV30 and J is TRBJ1-2, with 9 bases lining up with TRBD1. Germline values: CDR1 GTSNPN, CDR2 SVGIG (reference sequence). Losses at the gene ends were 2 bases for V and 7 bases for J; bases not matched to a gene: 8. The CDR3 consists of 14 residues. CDR3 in DNA: TGTGCCTGGAGTCCCGGGACAGGGAGAGTTGGCTACACCTTC. This encodes CAWSPGTGRVGYTF.

This chain joins TRBV10-2 and TRBJ1-2; D ambiguous. The CDR3 consists of 11 residues. Germline lookup yields CDR1 WSHSY and CDR2 SAAADI. Trimming removed 6 bases at V and 7 bases at J, with 9 bases between. In nucleotides, the CDR3 is TGCGCCAGCAGACGAGAGGCTGGCTACACCTTC. It is translated as CASRREAGYTF.

Here the CDR3 DNA reads TGTGCCAGCAGTTACCAAACTACAGGGTCACCCCTCCACTTT. This translates into CASSYQTTGSPLHF. The J gene is TRBJ1-6, the V gene TRBV6-5; a weak D match, TRBD1 (6 bases). Germline assignment: CDR1 MNHEY and CDR2 SVGAGI. The CDR3 spans 14 residues. V lost 2 bases to trimming and J lost 10 bases, with 12 bases between them.

The V call is TRBV28, the J call TRBJ2-5; the match to TRBD1 covers 10 bases. V lost 5 bases and J lost 5; bases outside the gene matches: 8. This CDR3 is 15 amino acids long. Germline V CDR1 and CDR2: MDHEN, SYDVKM. The CDR3 DNA reads TGTGCCAGCAGTCTCCCGACAGGGGGCCTCGAGACCCAGTACTTC. Translated: CASSLPTGGLETQYF.

CDR3 in DNA: TGTGCCAGCAGCTCCTCGTCTTTCAACTATGGCTACACCTTC. This codes for CASSSSSFNYGYTF. The rearrangement uses TRBV7-2 and TRBJ1-2; D gene unclear. Deletions cut 4 bases from V and 2 bases from J, with 11 bases between. From germline, CDR1 is SGHTA and CDR2 FQGNSA. The CDR3 loop spans 14 amino acids.